The clone carrying this TCR beta chain was found a few times. Its matching antigen is unknown. Unique molecular identifiers featured in each of the TCR beta cDNA libraries. T cells, roughly 0.9 to 11 million of them, yielded a few hundred thousand cDNA molecules. In TCRdb, the PCR reads were re-called with MiXCR into one record per CDR3 protein. The table lists fewer than 850,000 distinct CDR3 sequences, 25% to 30% of them singletons. Looked up from germline, CDR1 is SGHDT and CDR2 is YYEEEE. The CDR3 has 16 residues. This sample is part of a study of post-analysis software for immune sequencing data. The study, taken as a whole, reports: Patients carried 4 or 5 TRBV segments more frequently than controls did, and TRBV5-6, TRBV5-1 and TRBV20-1 were among them. Compared against controls, patients with multiple sclerosis displayed significantly lower normalized Chao1 diversity. Under F measure analysis, samples from one preparation batch co-clustered strongly.

The sample taken for sequencing was blood. V gene TRBV5-6 combines with J gene TRBJ2-1; weak D call: TRBD2 (6 bases). The better agreement between TRBJ2-7 and the DNA end casts doubt on the J call. This TCR was sampled from a girl aged 10 to 17 with multiple sclerosis. CDR3 in DNA: TGTGCCAGCAGCTTGGACGGCGGGATGACCTACAATGAGCAGTACTTC. Translated, it gives CASSLDGGMTYNEQYF.